The T cell receptor (beta chain) described here comes from a study of cytomegalovirus exposure and HLA in healthy donors. Vbeta (60) and Jbeta (13) primers were used in the PCR. Clones were read by immunoSEQ multiplex PCR, and TCRdb kept only the in-frame ones, dropping some. This table holds 130,000 or so clones, roughly 77% found once. Study results and limitations: A few CMV-associated chains proved CMV antigen-specific in vitro. Researchers counted about 150 TCR beta chains as cytomegalovirus-associated. For TCR beta chains, V- and J-gene trimming was later linked to a missense DCLRE1C variant. Several of the most significant clusters appeared, in a later analysis, to be linked to common viral pathogens.

As for this clone: Its target is not known.

Germline values: CDR1 SEHNR, CDR2 FQNEAQ (reference sequence). The CDR3 runs 13 residues. The sequenced sample consisted of PBMCs. This sequence joins TRBV7-9 and TRBJ2-5; 11 bases agree with TRBD2. Matching the DNA end better, TRBJ2-7 makes the J call doubtful. This TCR was sampled from a man aged 25-45 years in good health and CMV-seronegative. CDR3 region: CALTLAGGSEQYF. The CDR3 DNA follows: TGTGCCTTAACGCTAGCGGGAGGTTCCGAGCAGTACTTC.